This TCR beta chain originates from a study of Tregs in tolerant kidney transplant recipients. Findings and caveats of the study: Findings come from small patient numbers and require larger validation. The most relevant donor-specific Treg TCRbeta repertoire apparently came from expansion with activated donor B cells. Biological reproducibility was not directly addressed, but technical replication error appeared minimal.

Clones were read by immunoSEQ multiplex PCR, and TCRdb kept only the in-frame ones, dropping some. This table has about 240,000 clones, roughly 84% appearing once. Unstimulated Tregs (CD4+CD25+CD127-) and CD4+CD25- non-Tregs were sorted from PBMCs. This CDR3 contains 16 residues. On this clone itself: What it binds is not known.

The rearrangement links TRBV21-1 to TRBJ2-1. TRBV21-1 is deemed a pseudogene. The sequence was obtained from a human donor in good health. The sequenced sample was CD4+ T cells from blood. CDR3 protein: CASSKESKATNNEQFF. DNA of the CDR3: TGTGCCAGCAGCAAAGAGTCGAAGGCCACAAACAATGAGCAGTTCTTC.